This T cell receptor (beta chain) was captured in a study of cytomegalovirus exposure and HLA in healthy donors. Germline CDR1 MNHEY, CDR2 SMNVEV (reference sequence). This CDR3 region has 15 residues. With V trimmed by 6 bases and J by 2 bases, 9 bases remained unmatched. This clone was counted once. Both 60 Vbeta primers and 13 Jbeta primers went into the PCR. Sequenced by immunoSEQ multiplex PCR; TCRdb stores in-frame clones only, minus some. The sample yields approximately 300,000 clones, approximately 84% seen once. Sequenced: PBMCs. The chain is built from TRBV27 and TRBJ2-7; TRBD2 matches 8 bases. The clonotype originates from a woman aged 40 to 49 in good health and CMV-seropositive. CDR3 loop: CASRGIAGITYEQYF. CDR3 DNA: TGTGCCAGCAGGGGGATAGCGGGAATCACCTACGAGCAGTACTTC.